Listed here is a single T cell receptor beta chain. This clone has a single count. What antigen it recognizes has not been identified. It has no much larger one-base neighbor in the sample; base qualities were not kept. The sample comes from a study of a mutant IDH1 vaccine in newly diagnosed glioma (dated by TCRdb to the early 2020s). About the investigation overall: Vaccination began 4-6 weeks after radiotherapy alone, or alongside temozolomide cycles in the chemotherapy-containing groups. Peripheral blood samples were drawn at six visits, namely V03 (baseline), V05, V07, V10, V12 and V13. Visit V12 was the week-35 safety follow-up and visit V13 was the week-47 end of study. Of the roughly 31 treated patients, about 60% were male and approximately 40% were female, and the mean age was roughly 38 years. Longitudinal TCRB deep sequencing was done for fewer than 30 treated patients, wherever samples were available for exploratory analyses. Before enrollment, patients had received standard therapy of radiotherapy alone, temozolomide alone, or radiochemotherapy with temozolomide; most received the combination. Results and caveats for the whole study, not just this receptor: Pseudoprogression appeared unrelated to alterations in the top peripheral T cell clonotypes detected by TCRB sequencing. Availability determined which PBMC samples were chosen for TCRB deep sequencing. It was noted by the authors that analyses of patient blood samples could not be reproduced owing to sample limitations. Vaccine-induced immune responses across multiple MHC alleles were detected in approximately 94% of patients.

V loses 1 base, J loses 3 bases, and the germline ends lie 12 bases apart. Measured from the cysteine to the phenylalanine, the CDR3 is 15 residues long. The sequence is cut down to CDR3 DNA, 45 bases in frame from base 1. Sequences SGHRS (CDR1) and YFSETQ (CDR2) are obtained from the germline V gene. Library prep was done by the immunoSEQ multiplex PCR assay. Following the manufacturer's protocol, the hsTCRB Kit was used to amplify rearranged TCR beta chain sequences. An Illumina MiSeq was used to sequence the TCRB libraries. The source study handled its data this way. Demultiplexing, trimming and gene mapping were performed with the kit vendor's proprietary platform. TCRdb carries this immuneACCESS record with in-frame sequences only. Its versions omit some clonotypes, under half of them owing to an unresolved V gene in the studies checked, with the rest unexplained. V and J calls and clone size are given by that table; D and trimming were obtained from the DNA. The sample yields 45,000 to 65,000 clones; approximately 64% were counted once. The biggest ten clones account for roughly 5% of the sample.

Read against the paper, the sample's time point label means: week 47, end of study. A 20-mer mutant IDH1 peptide at 300 micrograms in Montanide made up each vaccine dose, which was injected subcutaneously together with topical imiquimod. Eight vaccinations were administered to patients in weeks 1, 3, 5, 7, 11, 15, 19 and 23, corresponding to visits V03 through V10. The donors had newly diagnosed IDH1-mutant astrocytomas of WHO grade 3 or 4 that showed loss of nuclear ATRX. The samples were drawn from NOA16, a multicentre, single-arm, open-label phase I trial in Germany that tested a mutant IDH1 peptide vaccine in humans for the first time. The DNeasy Blood and Tissue Kit was used to extract genomic DNA from EDTA blood for TCRB sequencing.

The sequenced sample was peripheral blood mononuclear cells (PBMCs), obtained from a glioma patient whose treatment included an IDH1 peptide vaccine. The source is a man aged 35-49 years with glioma. Some clones in this sample may be carry-over from other donors' samples. The chain is made from TRBV5-1 and TRBJ2-3; the D call is possibly TRBD1 or TRBD2, each sharing 5 bases. The CDR3 in this case is CASSLYGGRTDTQYF. The sequenced DNA is TGCGCCAGCAGCTTGTATGGGGGAAGGACAGATACGCAGTATTTT.